A selection of T cell receptor beta chains follows, all from one sample in a study of beta chain features in type 1 diabetes. TCRdb's copy holds only in-frame clones and misses some; the assay was immunoSEQ multiplex PCR. The sample comprises 160,000 or so clones, approximately 10% of which are singletons, and approximately 2% rests with the top ten. Specimen: central memory CD4+ T cells from blood. All receptors derive from a man in his late teens or twenties in good health. Both conserved end residues are part of each CDR3. Each record gives: J gene, V gene, clone size, D gene, CDR3 DNA, CDR3 protein. D genes are given only for firm matches. Clone size, where shown, is once, few, many, or a class for clones that have expanded.

TRBJ2-1 TRBV4-3 . TRBD1 TGCGCCAGCAGCCAAGATCCACAGGGGGTCTACAATGAGCAGTTCTTC CASSQDPQGVYNEQFF
TRBJ1-2 TRBV4-3 . . TGCGCCAGCAGCCAAGATGTAGGGAGCTATGGCTACACCTTC CASSQDVGSYGYTF
TRBJ1-3 TRBV7-2 . . TGTGCCAGCAGCTTAGACACCGGCTCTGGAAACACCATATATTTT CASSLDTGSGNTIYF
TRBJ2-5 TRBV14 many . TGTGCCAGCAGCCAGCGAGAGACCCAGTACTTC CASSQRETQYF
TRBJ2-2 TRBV7-2 few . TGTGCCAGCAGCTCTAGAACCGGGGAGCTGTTTTTT CASSSRTGELFF
TRBJ2-5 TRBV9 . TRBD2 TGTGCCAGCAGCCCCTTGACTAGCGGGGGGACCCAAGAGACCCAGTACTTC CASSPLTSGGTQETQYF
TRBJ1-4 TRBV5-1 few . TGCGCCAGCAGCACCTTGACGGATGAAAAACTGTTTTTT CASSTLTDEKLFF
TRBJ1-1 TRBV30 many . TGTGCCTGGAGCGTTCAGACGAACACTGAAGCTTTCTTT CAWSVQTNTEAFF
TRBJ1-1 TRBV7-2 . . TGTGCCAGCAGCTTAGTGCTCCCCACTGAAGCTTTCTTT CASSLVLPTEAFF
TRBJ1-2 TRBV23-1 many . TGCGCCAGCAGTCAAGTCCTTCGTAGCAGCGCTAACTATGGCTACACCTTC CASSQVLRSSANYGYTF
TRBJ2-1 TRBV10-1 . . TGCGCCACCCCGATGACCCCTGCCTACAATGAGCAGTTCTTC CATPMTPAYNEQFF
TRBJ2-7 TRBV28 once . TGTGCCAGCAGCTACAAAATTCGGCGGGGAGGCGAGCAGTACTTC CASSYKIRRGGEQYF
TRBJ2-1 TRBV18 few TRBD2 TGTGCCAGCTCACCGCGAGCGGGGGCGGGTGGCAACAATGAGCAGTTCTTC CASSPRAGAGGNNEQFF
TRBJ2-1 TRBV5-1 few . TGCGCCAGCAGCTTTGGGACACCCTACAATGAGCAGTTCTTC CASSFGTPYNEQFF
TRBJ2-1 TRBV7-2 . . TGTGCCAGCAGCTTAGGAGCTGGGGAGCAGTTCTTC CASSLGAGEQFF
TRBJ2-3 TRBV19 few . TGTGCCAGTATGAGGTCGCGGGGCGGCACAGATACGCAGTATTTT CASMRSRGGTDTQYF
TRBJ2-5 TRBV29-1 many . TGCAGCTTAAGATGGGGTTTCTGGGAGACCCAGTACTTC CSLRWGFWETQYF
TRBJ2-3 TRBV19 few TRBD1 TGTGCCAGTTCCCTCGAAACGACAGGGACAGATACGCAGTATTTT CASSLETTGTDTQYF
TRBJ2-7 TRBV30 few . TGTGCCTGGAGTGTTGAATTCTACGAGCAGTACTTC CAWSVEFYEQYF
TRBJ2-1 TRBV5-1 few TRBD1 TGCGCCAGCAGCCAGGGGGACGGGGTCTACAATGAGCAGTTCTTC CASSQGDGVYNEQFF
TRBJ2-5 TRBV4-1 . . TGCGCCAGCAGCCAAGAGGTGACGGGTCATGGAGGAGAGACCCAGTACTTC CASSQEVTGHGGETQYF
TRBJ2-1 TRBV6-1 . . TGTGCCAGCAGCCTACCAGGGGATGAGCAGTTCTTC CASSLPGDEQFF
TRBJ1-1 TRBV9 . . TGTGCCAGCAGCGGGGAAGTGAACACTGAAGCTTTCTTT CASSGEVNTEAFF
TRBJ2-3 TRBV19 few TRBD2 TGTGCCAGTAGTCCGCGGACTAGCGGGGGGGCCGAAGATACGCAGTATTTT CASSPRTSGGAEDTQYF
TRBJ2-3 TRBV5-1 . . TGCGCCAGCAGCTTGGCGGTGGAGGTCGTGGATACGCAGTATTTT CASSLAVEVVDTQYF
TRBJ2-2 TRBV28 . . TGTGCCAGCACCCATTCTAGGGTTTACACCGGGGAGCTGTTTTTT CASTHSRVYTGELFF